Shown below are 18 T cell receptor beta chains from a single sample sequenced in a study of graft-versus-host responses after intestinal transplantation. Libraries were prepared by immunoSEQ multiplex PCR; TCRdb keeps only in-frame clonotypes and omits some of them. The table lists approximately 130,000 clones, around 94% of them singletons, with under 0.2% in the top ten. No antigen has been assigned to these receptors. The sample consisted of unstimulated CD4+ T cells sorted from spleen or lymph node cells, taken before intestinal transplant. These receptors were taken from a human donor who received an intestinal transplant.

To note about this clone: The germline gene is not matched at one end of the junction; a read error may be the cause. The chain recombines TRBV4-2 with TRBJ2-4, with D perhaps TRBD2 (7 bases). The germline V gene has CDR1 LGHNA and CDR2 YNFKEQ. This CDR3 is 12 amino acids long. The chain's CDR3 is CASSRAEGGGPF. The CDR3 DNA reads as TGTGCCAGCAGCCGGGCTGAGGGGGGGGGCCCCTTC.

The J gene is TRBJ1-2, the V gene TRBV5-5; the D gene is possibly TRBD1 (6 bases). Germline assignment: CDR1 SGHKS and CDR2 YYEKEE (reference sequence). V was pared by 5 bases and J by 6 bases, with 14 bases between. This CDR3 has 13 residues. The CDR3 region is CASRLQGWDGYTF. CDR3 sequence (DNA): TGTGCCAGCAGATTACAGGGATGGGATGGCTACACCTTC.

The gene calls are TRBV30 and TRBJ2-5, with D uncertain. This CDR3 region has 13 residues. Germline CDR1 is GTSNPN and CDR2 is SVGIG (reference sequence). Trimming pared 0 bases from V and 1 base from J, leaving 6 bases between. The CDR3 is CAWSVPGQETQYF. In DNA, the CDR3 is TGTGCCTGGAGTGTACCCGGCCAAGAGACCCAGTACTTC. Supplemented by reference TRBV30 and TRBJ2-5, the full variable domain reads SQTIHQWPATLVQPVGSPLSLECTVEGTSNPNLYWYRQAAGRGLQLLFYSVGIGQISSEVPQNLSASRPQDRQFILSSKKLLLSDSGFYLCAWSVPGQETQYFGPGTRLLVL.

V gene TRBV5-6 combines with J gene TRBJ2-5; unclear D gene. The CDR3 spans 12 residues. Per germline, CDR1 SGHDT and CDR2 YYEEEE. Trimming shortened V by 3 bases and J by 5 bases, and 8 bases separated the two germline ends. CDR3 sequence: CASSWAGETQYF. The CDR3, as DNA: TGTGCCAGCAGCTGGGCAGGCGAGACCCAGTACTTC.

The chain couples TRBV5-4 to TRBJ2-3; TRBD1 might be the D (6 bases). CDR1 SGHNT and CDR2 YYREEE come from the germline V gene (reference sequence). The CDR3 loop spans 15 amino acids. Trimming stripped 2 bases from V and 0 bases from J, with 10 bases between. The CDR3 region is CASSFGDRSTDTQYF. The CDR3 nucleotides are TGTGCCAGCAGCTTTGGTGACAGGAGCACAGATACGCAGTATTTT. The entire variable domain, with the rest obtained from reference TRBV5-4 and TRBJ2-3, is as follows: ETGVTQSPTHLIKTRGQQVTLRCSSQSGHNTVSWYQQALGQGPQFIFQYYREEENGRGNFPPRFSGLQFPNYSSELNVNALELDDSALYLCASSFGDRSTDTQYFGPGTRLTVL.

The chain combines TRBV7-2 with TRBJ1-4, with D hard to call. The germline V and J ends were trimmed by 5 bases and 0 bases, with 13 bases remaining between them. The germline V gene encodes CDR1 SGHTA and CDR2 FQGNSA. The CDR3 covers 16 residues. This CDR3 is CASSTQVTATNEKLFF. DNA for the CDR3: TGTGCCAGCAGCACACAAGTTACAGCAACTAATGAAAAACTGTTTTTT.

The rearrangement links TRBV7-9 to TRBJ1-2, with D perhaps matching TRBD1 (5 bases). This CDR3 contains 14 residues. Trimming removed 0 bases at V and 4 bases at J, with 9 bases between. Germline V lookup: CDR1 SEHNR, CDR2 FQNEAQ (reference sequence). The CDR3 is CASSLAGGSYGYTF. CDR3 nucleotide sequence: TGTGCCAGCAGCTTAGCGGGGGGGAGCTATGGCTACACCTTC.

CDR3 loop: CASSLWGLEESPLHF. CDR3 nucleotide sequence: TGTGCCAGCAGCTTGTGGGGGCTAGAGGAATCACCCCTCCACTTT. The V call is TRBV5-5, the J call TRBJ1-6; D might be TRBD1 (6 bases). The CDR3 loop spans 15 amino acids. The V gene's germline CDR1 is SGHKS and CDR2 YYEKEE (reference sequence). V lost 1 base and J 10 bases, leaving 15 bases between the germline ends.

V and J are TRBV5-4 and TRBJ2-2, with D possibly matching TRBD1 (6 bases). Germline V lookup: CDR1 SGHNT, CDR2 YYREEE (reference sequence). Trimming took off 0 bases at V and 7 bases at J, with 7 bases between the two ends. The CDR3 has 13 amino acids. The CDR3 bases are TGTGCCAGCAGCTTGGTAGGGGGCGGGGAGCTGTTTTTT. This translates into CASSLVGGGELFF. Full variable domain (rest looked up from reference TRBV5-4 and TRBJ2-2): ETGVTQSPTHLIKTRGQQVTLRCSSQSGHNTVSWYQQALGQGPQFIFQYYREEENGRGNFPPRFSGLQFPNYSSELNVNALELDDSALYLCASSLVGGGELFFGEGSRLTVL.

The V and J genes are TRBV19 and TRBJ1-3; TRBD1 matches 7 bases. Germline lookup yields CDR1 LNHDA and CDR2 SQIVND (reference sequence). The CDR3 totals 15 residues. Trimming removed 7 bases from V and 0 bases from J; junction bases left unmatched: 6. CDR3 protein: CASKIGQVSGNTIYF. The CDR3 DNA sequence: TGTGCCAGTAAGATAGGACAGGTCTCTGGAAACACCATATATTTT.

The chain carries TRBV29-1 and TRBJ2-5; 11 positions agree with TRBD2. The junction had 7 bases not matched to a gene; V was cut back by 6 bases and J by 4 bases. CDR3 length: 14 amino acids. Per the germline V gene, CDR1 is SQVTM and CDR2 is ANQGSEA. In DNA, the CDR3 is TGCAGCGTAGCGGGACTAGCGGATCCAGAGACCCAGTACTTC. This gives the protein CSVAGLADPETQYF.

Turning to this clone: The junction does not match germline at one end; this may be a read error. This CDR3 is also generated by other DNA sequences in the sample. The genes are TRBV7-9 and TRBJ1-2; maybe TRBD1 (6 bases). The CDR3 loop spans 14 amino acids. Germline CDR1 SEHNR, CDR2 FQNEAQ (reference sequence). The CDR3: CASSFTGINYGYTF. CDR3 coding DNA: TGCGCCAGCAGCTTTACAGGGATCAACTATGGCTACACCTTC.

The chain is built from TRBV10-3 and TRBJ1-1, with TRBD1 identical over 8 bases. This CDR3 has 18 residues. Germline V CDR1 and CDR2: ENHRY, SYGVKD. The junction had 13 bases not matched to a gene; V was cut back by 0 bases and J by 4 bases. The DNA for the CDR3 is TGTGCCATCAGTGAGTCAGAGGTCGGGACAGGACCCGGCACTGAAGCTTTCTTT. This codes for CAISESEVGTGPGTEAFF.

The rearrangement links TRBV11-3 to TRBJ2-2; 8 bases agree with TRBD1. From germline, CDR1 is SGHNT and CDR2 YENEEA. The CDR3 runs 18 residues. Trimming removed 0 bases from V and 7 bases from J; junction bases left unmatched: 13. This CDR3 reads CASSLDRRAQGAVGELFF. CDR3 bases: TGTGCCAGCAGCTTAGATAGGAGGGCCCAGGGGGCCGTCGGGGAGCTGTTTTTT.

This clone was found once. The CDR3 loop is CASKTSGTDTQYF. The CDR3 DNA is TGTGCCAGCAAGACTAGCGGTACAGATACGCAGTATTTT. The J gene is TRBJ2-3, the V gene TRBV5-4, with 9 bases matching TRBD2. The CDR3 sequence is 13 residues long. Losses at the gene ends were 6 bases for V and 3 bases for J; bases not matched to a gene: 2. Germline lookup yields CDR1 SGHNT and CDR2 YYREEE (reference sequence).

Only a few counts were recorded for this clone. The V call is TRBV4-1, the J call TRBJ1-5; D remains ambiguous. Germline CDR1 reads MGHRA; CDR2 reads YSYEKL. CDR3 length: 13 residues. V dropped 0 bases and J dropped 9 bases, with 9 bases sitting between them. This chain's CDR3 is CASSQDARLPQHF. CDR3 DNA: TGCGCCAGCAGCCAAGATGCGCGGTTGCCCCAGCATTTT.

The CDR3 is CASSGSGTGRDQPQHF. CDR3 in DNA: TGTGCCAGCAGCGGATCCGGGACAGGGAGAGATCAGCCCCAGCATTTT. The chain has TRBV28 and TRBJ1-5; 9 nucleotides agree with TRBD1. The CDR3 has 16 amino acids. Trimming cost V 6 bases and J 5 bases; bases outside gene matches: 11. The V gene's germline CDR1 is MDHEN and CDR2 SYDVKM.

A single count supports this clone. The chain combines TRBV19 with TRBJ1-2; 8 bases map to TRBD1. With V trimmed by 6 bases and J by 6 bases, 6 bases remained unmatched. Germline assignment: CDR1 LNHDA and CDR2 SQIVND (reference sequence). The CDR3 length is 13 residues. CDR3 in DNA: TGTGCCAGTAGAGAGACAGGGGATCATGGCTACACCTTC. Its protein is CASRETGDHGYTF.